This T cell receptor beta chain was identified during a study of cytomegalovirus exposure and HLA in healthy donors (dated by TCRdb to about 2017). Context from the whole study: An earlier analysis of fewer than 750 of the donors reported 276 Gb of sequence data and 90 million to 120 million unique TCR beta sequences obtained from about 180 million T cells. An early release that covered roughly 600 HLA-typed donors contained 250 to 350 gigabases of sequencing data and 70 million to 100 million unique TCR sequences. Of the roughly 390 genotyped donors, about 80% fell in the genetic ancestry cluster associated with self-reported Caucasian donors. The study aimed to test whether signatures of past pathogen exposure could be identified by cataloging public T cell receptors. Using immunosequencing, the study profiled T cell repertoires from 550 to 750 subjects and related those repertoires to cytomegalovirus serostatus. A separate validation cohort of roughly 130 different subjects was used in addition to the 666-subject first cohort. To predict cytomegalovirus infection status, the study combined high-throughput TCR immunosequencing, statistical association of individual TCRs with disease status, and machine learning. To study patterns of TCR occurrence, a later analysis re-analyzed previously published TCR beta repertoires from several hundred donors and added high-resolution HLA genotyping. In the later analysis, no new phenotypic data were used to find candidate immune exposures; instead, reliance was placed on TCR beta sequences and their occurrence across donors. An earlier analysis of 500 to 650 of the donors applied high-throughput TCR beta sequencing to assess whether each TCR beta V gene segment acted as functional or pseudogenic. Donor age, sex, ethnicity and CMV serostatus were compiled together with the repertoire data. A later genetic analysis took genome-wide SNP genotypes for 398 of the 666 donors and used that subset as a discovery cohort. All discovery cohort repertoires had been generated on a single sequencing platform. Class I and class II HLA loci were covered by the typing at four-digit resolution. The number of donors typed differed by locus, with roughly 629-640 for A, B, C, DRB1 and DQB1, around 500 for DQA1, nearly 610 for DPA1, and under 490 for DPB1. About five DR-DQ haplotypes were treated as single units for association and clustering because of strong linkage in the cohort. On average, 235,054 unique TCR beta nucleotide sequences were sequenced per donor among 398 genotyped donors of the cohort, with 15% to 20% of those sequences being non-productive.

Library creation used the immunoSEQ multiplex PCR assay. The multiplex PCR relied on a mix of 60 forward primers for TCR Vbeta segments and 13 reverse primers for TCR Jbeta segments. The CDR3 region of rearranged TCR beta genes was amplified from genomic DNA with a multiplex PCR assay. Amplified TCR beta libraries were sequenced as 87-base-pair reads on the Illumina HiSeq System. The original pipeline was this. In a later analysis, tens of millions of unique TCR beta chains were counted across the approximately 640 repertoires, and roughly 10 million of these chains were shared by at least two donors. To remove PCR and sequencing errors, raw reads were error-corrected and collapsed into unique sequences using a nearest-neighbor algorithm that merged closely related sequences. To assign V, D and J gene segments, CDR3 sequences were aligned to IMGT reference sequences. Each retained sequence needed at least a six-nucleotide match to both a V gene segment and a J gene segment. Rearrangements were called productive when the CDR3 lacked stop codons and stayed in frame with V and J; all others were non-productive. Following IMGT convention, CDR3 was defined as the stretch from the second conserved V-encoded cysteine up to the conserved J-encoded phenylalanine. The earlier analysis of 500 to 600 of the donors excluded sequences that lacked an unambiguous match to a single V gene segment. In an earlier analysis of several hundred of the donors, a V segment was called functional when productive rearrangements were above 56.7%, and segregating when the standard deviation between donors exceeded 5%. To diagnose cytomegalovirus status from the catalog of TCR beta chain sequences, a statistical classification framework was built. V and J gene assignment, in a later analysis, came from comparing TCR nucleotide sequences with IMGT/GENE-DB human TR gene sequences. Using the TCRdist pipeline, a later analysis assigned CDR3 sequences along with most-parsimonious VDJ recombination scenarios. In a later analysis, each TCR beta chain was defined by its CDR3 amino acid sequence together with its V-gene family, and reads lacking a unique V-gene family were excluded. In a later analysis, fewer than 650 highly shared, low-generation-probability nucleotide sequences were removed to address suspected cross-contamination and a sequencing artifact. For each public chain, a later analysis derived a clonal expansion index from normalized ranks of inferred template counts within each repertoire. A later analysis computed generation probabilities with a VDJ recombination model fitted to out-of-frame rearrangements, and checked the results against IGoR. A later analysis scored TCR-TCR, TCR-HLA and TCR-CMV co-occurrence with hypergeometric tests, applying a repertoire-size bias correction to TCR pairs. False discovery rates were estimated in a later analysis by permuting HLA or CMV assignments 20 times. In a later analysis, co-occurring TCRs were grouped using DBSCAN, with TCRdist sequence similarity added in when clustering inside HLA-allele-positive subsets. Repertoires with fewer than 30,000 or more than 120,000 public chains were left out of co-occurrence clustering, as were about 5 repertoires with anomalous nucleotide sharing. TCRdb's version of the immuneACCESS table is confined to in-frame rearrangements and falls short of the full clone set. An unresolved V gene accounts for under half of the shortfall where checked; the remainder is of unknown origin. D and trimming were read from the DNA, whereas the V and J calls and clone size are those reported in that table. Counted in this sample were 65,000 to 75,000 clones; around 77% of them appeared once. The leading ten clones occupy over 6% of the sample.

From a lookup of the germline V gene, CDR1 and CDR2 are MDHEN and SYDVKM. Taken from cysteine to phenylalanine, the CDR3 has 15 residues. Just the 45-base CDR3 DNA is kept, in frame starting at base 1. V lost 7 bases and J lost 4 bases, and the count of bases not matched to a germline gene is 2. On this clone: Its antigen remains unidentified. No quality values exist for individual bases; no much larger clone is one base distant.

Results the study describes overall, beyond this receptor: Because HLA typing was missing for some donors at each locus, association tests included only the typed subset. The classifier was reported to diagnose cytomegalovirus status with high specificity and sensitivity in both the original and validation cohorts. A later analysis found that HLA-associated TCR beta chains were more clonally expanded and had lower generation probabilities than equally common non-associated chains. The only immune exposure information available for the cohort was CMV serostatus. A cluster of highly shared sequence variants was judged likely to be a technical artifact of the sequencing pipeline. A later analysis found that TCR association rates varied across HLA loci, with DRB1 alleles showing the most associated TCRs and HLA-C alleles the fewest. In the study, around 150 TCR beta chains were listed as associated with cytomegalovirus. At a false discovery rate of 0.05, a later analysis linked 16,000 or so TCR beta sequences to specific HLA alleles. Most CMV-associated TCR beta chains appeared to be HLA-restricted in a later analysis, and the HLA associations seemed to be driven largely by CMV exposure. Because the 87-base-pair reads could not distinguish some IMGT-functional V segments, including TRBV6-2 and TRBV6-3, those segments were excluded. The authors suggested that the approach could potentially be extended to other disease states and immunological phenotypes. An earlier analysis of approximately 590 of the donors showed that most TCR beta V segments appeared in productive rearrangements either about 87% or about 30% of the time, which broadly matched IMGT annotations. Only TCR beta chains were sequenced in this cohort, and the absence of alpha or paired-chain data limited detectable features. Correlated functional status among segregating V segments might reflect linkage disequilibrium, but an unknown experimental factor could not be ruled out. In vitro tests confirmed that a few of the cytomegalovirus-associated TCR beta chains recognize cytomegalovirus antigens. A later genetic analysis reported fewer N-insertions in productive TCRs among donors in an Asian-associated ancestry cluster than the roughly 670-donor mean. About 17 rarely observed V segments, including chromosome 9 orphons, were excluded from the earlier analysis of approximately 600 of the donors because counts were too low. While some public TCRs were present in many individuals, most TCR sequences turned up only very rarely across donors. In a later genetic analysis, a missense DCLRE1C variant was associated with V-gene and J-gene trimming of TCR beta chains, and the association was replicated in an independent cohort. A later analysis reported that several top co-occurrence clusters appeared linked to parvovirus B19, influenza, CMV and Epstein-Barr virus. A further reported finding was that TCR beta sequences accurately predicted the HLA-A and HLA-B alleles for most subjects in the first cohort. Sequencing depth was assumed to be roughly uniform across donors in the presence/absence analyses, though that assumption may not hold. When HLA alleles, especially DR and DQ, strongly co-occurred, TCR associations were difficult to assign to individual alleles.

In total, 630 or so healthy bone marrow donors made up the cohort. Cohort members were all nominally healthy when sampled, although unrecorded immune exposures were likely present. The donor tested CMV seronegative, placing the donor among the roughly 350 seronegative members of the cohort. A peripheral blood sample was provided by each donor, and peripheral blood mononuclear cells were used for TCR beta sequencing. The Qiagen DNeasy Blood Extraction Kit was used to extract genomic DNA from the blood cell samples. The sequence derives from a man in his fifties in good health and CMV-seronegative. The V and J segments used are TRBV28 and TRBJ2-2; 14 middle bases align to TRBD2. Sequencing was carried out using PBMCs. CDR3 sequence: CASTGLAGVTGELFF. The DNA sequence is TGTGCCAGCACGGGACTAGCGGGAGTCACCGGGGAGCTGTTTTTT.